The 26 T cell receptor beta chains given below trace back to one sample, sequenced in a study of cytomegalovirus exposure and HLA in healthy donors. The PCR had 60 Vbeta and 13 Jbeta primers. Libraries were prepared by immunoSEQ multiplex PCR; TCRdb keeps only in-frame clonotypes and omits some of them. The data contain around 99,000 clones, 73% of them singletons. The sequenced sample consisted of PBMCs. The receptor source for this set is a man younger than 40 in good health and CMV-seronegative.

This rearrangement joins TRBV29-1 to TRBJ2-7, with TRBD1 identical over 12 bases. The V gene end was trimmed by 6 bases and the J gene end by 6 bases; junction bases not matched to a gene: 6. There are 13 residues in the CDR3. CDR1 SQVTM and CDR2 ANQGSEA come from the germline V gene. Written as DNA, the CDR3 is TGCAGCGTCGGGACAGGGGGCAACGGCGAGCAGTACTTC. It codes for CSVGTGGNGEQYF.

The J gene is TRBJ2-3, the V gene TRBV25-1; D uncertain. The CDR3 is made up of 11 amino acids. V was cut by 4 bases and J by 6 bases, with 5 bases left in between. Germline V gene lookup returns CDR1 MGHDK and CDR2 SYGVNS. The CDR3 region is CASSVGDTQYF. DNA for the CDR3: TGTGCCAGCAGTGTCGGGGATACGCAGTATTTT.

This clone has just a few counts. The V call is TRBV29-1, the J call TRBJ2-1, with 10 bases identical to TRBD2. Losses at the gene ends were 6 bases for V and 0 bases for J; bases not matched to a gene: 5. Germline assignment: CDR1 SQVTM and CDR2 ANQGSEA. This CDR3 spans 15 amino acids. CDR3 amino acids: CSVDGLADSYNEQFF. Here the CDR3 DNA reads TGCAGCGTCGACGGACTAGCGGACTCCTACAATGAGCAGTTCTTC.

This clone has only a few counts. This CDR3 reads CASSLGTGDGEQYF. CDR3 in DNA: TGTGCCAGCAGTCTCGGGACAGGGGATGGGGAGCAGTACTTC. The J gene is TRBJ2-7, the V gene TRBV6-6; 10 bases are shared with TRBD1. Per germline, CDR1 MNHNY and CDR2 SVGAGI (reference sequence). V was clipped by 5 bases and J by 7 bases; unmatched bases: 8. CDR3 length equals 14 residues.

The rearrangement uses TRBV4-1 and TRBJ2-3, with 10 bases identical to TRBD1. CDR1 is MGHRA and CDR2 is YSYEKL in the germline V gene. This CDR3 spans 16 amino acids. The ends lost 5 bases at V and 0 bases at J; junction bases unmatched: 5. The CDR3 DNA follows: TGCGCCAGCAGCGAACGACAGGGGGCAAGCACAGATACGCAGTATTTT. Protein: CASSERQGASTDTQYF.

The chain uses TRBV7-2 and TRBJ2-7; TRBD1 matches 7 bases. CDR1 and CDR2 from the germline V gene are SGHTA and FQGNSA. The CDR3 has 14 amino acids. V was pared by 3 bases and J by 3 bases, with 5 bases of the junction left unmatched. The CDR3 coding sequence is TGTGCCAGCAGCTTGAACAGGGGTGGCTACGAGCAGTACTTC. Translation: CASSLNRGGYEQYF.

This rearrangement joins TRBV2 to TRBJ2-2, with 9 positions matching TRBD1. V shed 7 bases, J shed 2 bases, and the junction held 5 bases outside the gene matches. This CDR3 has 15 residues. The germline CDR1 and CDR2 sequences are SNHLY and FYNNEI. CDR3 amino acids: CASTTDRGNTGELFF. Written as DNA, the CDR3 is TGTGCCAGCACCACGGACAGGGGAAACACCGGGGAGCTGTTTTTT.

This sequence joins TRBV6-5 and TRBJ1-1; 9 bases are shared with TRBD1. The V segment lost 2 bases and the J segment 6 bases; nucleotides outside the gene matches: 7. The CDR3 length is 15 residues. Germline assignment: CDR1 MNHEY and CDR2 SVGAGI. CDR3 DNA: TGTGCCAGCAGTTACCCCGGGACAGGGTCATCTGAAGCTTTCTTT. The encoded protein is CASSYPGTGSSEAFF.

The chain is built from TRBV7-3 and TRBJ2-2; 12 bases align to TRBD2. The CDR3 extends over 17 amino acids. Losses at the gene ends were 3 bases for V and 3 bases for J; bases not matched to a gene: 5. Looked up from germline, CDR1 is SGHTA and CDR2 is FQGTGA. The CDR3 here is CASSLPSGGAYTGELFF. CDR3 nucleotides: TGTGCCAGCAGCTTGCCTAGCGGGGGGGCATACACCGGGGAGCTGTTTTTT. Full variable domain (missing parts from reference TRBV7-3 and TRBJ2-2): GAGVSQTPSNKVTEKGKYVELRCDPISGHTALYWYRQSLGQGPEFLIYFQGTGAADDSGLPNDRFFAVRPEGSVSTLKIQRTERGDSAVYLCASSLPSGGAYTGELFFGEGSRLTVL.

The V call is TRBV7-3, the J call TRBJ2-2; 7 bases match TRBD1. The germline gives CDR1 SGHTA, CDR2 FQGTGA. The V gene end was trimmed by 3 bases and the J gene end by 0 bases; junction bases not matched to a gene: 4. There are 16 residues in the CDR3. In DNA form, the CDR3 reads TGTGCCAGCAGCTTTCAAGGGACAGCGAACACCGGGGAGCTGTTTTTT. Residues: CASSFQGTANTGELFF.

V gene TRBV6-5 combines with J gene TRBJ2-7, with a weak D call TRBD2 (5 bases). Looked up from germline, CDR1 is MNHEY and CDR2 is SVGAGI. V lost 0 bases and J 3 bases, leaving 15 bases between the germline ends. The CDR3 extends over 16 amino acids. The CDR3 loop reads CASSYSSPVGDYEQYF. CDR3 in DNA: TGTGCCAGCAGTTACTCATCCCCTGTGGGAGACTACGAGCAGTACTTC.

There are a few counts of this clone. The chain employs TRBV9 and TRBJ1-1; D unresolved. The CDR3 sequence is 14 residues long. V gave up 0 bases and J gave up 6 bases, with 12 bases separating them. In germline, CDR1 is SGDLS, CDR2 YYNGEE. CDR3 loop: CASSVVRGRAEAFF. The CDR3 DNA is TGTGCCAGCAGCGTAGTCCGAGGGAGAGCTGAAGCTTTCTTT.

The rearrangement joins TRBV28 to TRBJ1-5; D is possibly TRBD1 (6 bases). V lost 5 bases and J 6 bases, leaving 14 bases between the germline ends. The CDR3 is 14 amino acids. From germline, CDR1 is MDHEN and CDR2 SYDVKM. The CDR3 nucleotides read TGTGCCAGCAGTCCCGAACAGGGATTTCAGCCCCAGCATTTT. Translated: CASSPEQGFQPQHF.

This CDR3 reads CASSKRNYGYTF. The CDR3 DNA reads as TGTGCCAGCAGCAAGAGAAACTATGGCTACACCTTC. This chain joins TRBV28 and TRBJ1-2; no reliable D call. V was trimmed by 6 bases and J by 2 bases, leaving 7 bases between them. Germline CDR1 and CDR2: MDHEN and SYDVKM. The CDR3 is 12 residues long.

The V gene is TRBV5-4, the J gene TRBJ2-7, with D possibly being TRBD1 (5 bases). Germline assignment: CDR1 SGHNT and CDR2 YYREEE (reference sequence). The CDR3 runs 15 residues. Trimming stripped 4 bases from V and 3 bases from J, with 17 bases between. DNA of the CDR3: TGTGCCAGCAGCGATGATCCAGGGTCCATCTACGAGCAGTACTTC. This gives the protein CASSDDPGSIYEQYF.

The chain has TRBV28 and TRBJ1-1, with 10 bases that match TRBD1. The junction had 2 bases not matched to a gene; V was cut back by 3 bases and J by 4 bases. This CDR3 has 14 residues. Germline-derived CDR1 and CDR2 are MDHEN and SYDVKM. As DNA, the CDR3 is TGTGCCAGCAGTTTCTGGACAGGGGGCACTGAAGCTTTCTTT. Its translation is CASSFWTGGTEAFF. The variable domain in full, with the rest retrieved from reference TRBV28 and TRBJ1-1, is DVKVTQSSRYLVKRTGEKVFLECVQDMDHENMFWYRQDPGLGLRLIYFSYDVKMKEKGDIPEGYSVSREKKERFSLILESASTNQTSMYLCASSFWTGGTEAFFGQGTRLTVV.

The CDR3 DNA reads TGCGCCAGCAGCCGCCAGATGACCGGGACTAGCGTCTACGAGCAGTACTTC. This codes for CASSRQMTGTSVYEQYF. This chain connects TRBV5-1 to TRBJ2-7, with 10 bases lining up with TRBD2. CDR1 SGHRS and CDR2 YFSETQ come from the germline V gene. The CDR3 length is 17 residues. Trimming at V came to 4 bases and at J to 3 bases, leaving 13 bases not matched to a gene.

This clone was found a few times. The J gene is TRBJ1-2, the V gene TRBV6-5; no reliable D call. V was clipped by 6 bases and J by 0 bases, with 8 bases between them. The CDR3 spans 13 residues. Germline CDR1 MNHEY, CDR2 SVGAGI. The CDR3 loop reads CASRRGSNYGYTF. CDR3 DNA sequence: TGTGCCAGCAGGCGGGGATCTAACTATGGCTACACCTTC.

This chain links TRBV6-1 with TRBJ1-5; tentatively, D is TRBD1 (5 bases). CDR1 and CDR2 (germline): MNHNS, SASEGT. The CDR3 loop spans 14 amino acids. Trimming pared 8 bases from V and 3 bases from J, leaving 14 bases between. The CDR3 sequence: CASRQDSINQPQHF. The CDR3 DNA is TGTGCCAGCCGCCAAGACAGCATCAATCAGCCCCAGCATTTT.

The chain couples TRBV5-4 to TRBJ2-7; 10 positions match TRBD2. Germline CDR1 and CDR2: SGHNT and YYREEE (reference sequence). The J segment lost 4 bases and the V segment lost 4 bases, leaving 8 bases of the junction unmatched. This CDR3 region has 15 residues. The CDR3 protein is CASSRPSGSGYEQYF. For the CDR3, the DNA is TGTGCCAGCAGCCGGCCTAGCGGGAGCGGATACGAGCAGTACTTC.

CDR3 amino acids: CASSQDWRDRDTIYF. The CDR3 bases are TGCGCCAGCAGCCAAGATTGGCGGGACAGGGACACCATATATTTT. The gene calls are TRBV4-1 and TRBJ1-3; 9 bases map to TRBD1. Germline V gene lookup returns CDR1 MGHRA and CDR2 YSYEKL. V lost 0 bases and J lost 8; bases outside the gene matches: 5. The CDR3 has 15 residues.

This sequence joins TRBV11-2 and TRBJ2-1; D remains ambiguous. V was clipped by 5 bases and J by 7 bases, with 6 bases between them. The CDR3 has 11 amino acids. Germline loops: CDR1 SGHAT, CDR2 FQNNGV. This CDR3 is CASSLGNEQFF. DNA for the CDR3: TGTGCCAGCAGCCTCGGGAATGAGCAGTTCTTC.

The chain links TRBV27 to TRBJ2-1; 9 bases agree with TRBD2. CDR1 is MNHEY and CDR2 is SMNVEV in the germline V gene (reference sequence). The CDR3 is 15 amino acids. V gave up 7 bases and J gave up 4 bases; unmatched junction bases: 8. CDR3 bases: TGTGCCAGCACCCTTAGCGGGGGTGTATACAATGAGCAGTTCTTC. It specifies CASTLSGGVYNEQFF.

The chain couples TRBV4-1 to TRBJ1-3, with D tentatively TRBD1 (5 bases). The CDR3 contains 15 residues. Germline V gives CDR1 MGHRA, CDR2 YSYEKL. Trimming removed 5 bases at V and 2 bases at J, with 13 bases between. This chain's CDR3 is CASSASQAAGNTIYF. The CDR3 DNA is TGCGCCAGCAGCGCATCACAGGCTGCTGGAAACACCATATATTTT.

The V call is TRBV9, the J call TRBJ2-5; 9 positions agree with TRBD1. After removal of 0 bases from V and 7 bases from J, the junction contained 1 base not matched to a gene. Germline values: CDR1 SGDLS, CDR2 YYNGEE. The CDR3 extends over 13 amino acids. CDR3 in DNA: TGTGCCAGCAGCGTAGAGGGACAGGGGACCCAGTACTTC. Its translation is CASSVEGQGTQYF.

This clone was picked up one time. The chain carries TRBV18 and TRBJ1-2; TRBD1 aligns across 11 bases. The trim removed 5 bases at V and 4 bases at J, leaving 9 bases unmatched. The CDR3 is made up of 16 amino acids. The germline V gene encodes CDR1 KGHSH and CDR2 LQKENI. The CDR3: CASSSGTGGRTYGYTF. The DNA of the CDR3 is TGTGCCAGCTCATCCGGGACAGGGGGGCGAACCTATGGCTACACCTTC.